This record concerns one TCR beta chain sequence. No antigen is known for it. With a J-beta primer mix and a sample-barcoded 5' primer, a second PCR ran 7 to 11 cycles. MiXCR was run by TCRdb on the 5' RACE reads, yielding one entry per CDR3 protein. Of some 880,000 distinct CDR3 sequences listed, 30% to 45% are singletons. In each sample, at least 6 million PBMCs were isolated. Each sample provided at least 5.5 micrograms of extracted total RNA. The data originate from a study of blood T cells in healthy people across ages. Findings and limits, study-wide: TCR beta diversity was tightly associated with the proportion of naive T cells. No conclusive comparison of naive versus antigen-experienced cells was possible with unsorted PBMCs.

This TCR was recovered from a man younger than 35 in good health. The source material was blood.

For the CDR3, the DNA is TGTGCCAGCAGAATCGCCGTCGGGCCCGGGGGGTCTTACAATGAGCAGTACTTC. It translates to CASRIAVGPGGSYNEQYF. The rearrangement links TRBV6-2 or TRBV6-3 to TRBJ2-7; 7 bases are shared with TRBD2. V was pared by 6 bases and J by 7 bases, with 24 bases of the junction left unmatched. CDR1 and CDR2 (germline): MNHEY, SVGEGT. CDR3 length equals 18 residues.